Sequencing of this T cell receptor (beta chain) was carried out in a study of PD-1 blockade in classical Hodgkin lymphoma. For the study at large: Intravenous delivery of nivolumab at 3 mg/kg to patients occurred every 2 weeks.

Assay used: immunoSEQ multiplex PCR; TCRdb lists only in-frame clones, some missing. This table has around 8,400 clones, about four fifths appearing once. Documented time point: cycle 4 day 1 (C4D1), after five to seven weeks of nivolumab. Brentuximab vedotin exposure varied among the patients, all of whom had relapsed after autologous stem cell transplantation. Magnetic negative selection of thawed PBMCs yielded the CD8+ T cells. The CDR3 sequence is 19 residues long. The V and J ends lost 1 base and 4 bases respectively, with 23 bases between them. The V gene's germline CDR1 is SNHLY and CDR2 FYNNEI. On this clone: Antigen specificity is unknown.

Study-level points and caveats: Nivolumab initiated under 1 year post-ASCT led to patient exclusion. According to reports, newly diagnosed patients had lower baseline TCR diversity than healthy donors, and relapsed/refractory patients had lower baseline TCR diversity still. Only CD4+ TCR diversity, not CD8+, had risen significantly by C4D1.

This sequence was found in a human donor with classical Hodgkin lymphoma. J is TRBJ1-5 and V is TRBV2; unclear D gene. The sample consisted of CD8+ T cells from blood, taken before the fourth cycle of nivolumab. DNA of the CDR3: TGTGCCAGCAGTGAAGGTCCGGTCGCCAAGACGCACCGAAATCAGCCCCAGCATTTT. Its translation: CASSEGPVAKTHRNQPQHF.